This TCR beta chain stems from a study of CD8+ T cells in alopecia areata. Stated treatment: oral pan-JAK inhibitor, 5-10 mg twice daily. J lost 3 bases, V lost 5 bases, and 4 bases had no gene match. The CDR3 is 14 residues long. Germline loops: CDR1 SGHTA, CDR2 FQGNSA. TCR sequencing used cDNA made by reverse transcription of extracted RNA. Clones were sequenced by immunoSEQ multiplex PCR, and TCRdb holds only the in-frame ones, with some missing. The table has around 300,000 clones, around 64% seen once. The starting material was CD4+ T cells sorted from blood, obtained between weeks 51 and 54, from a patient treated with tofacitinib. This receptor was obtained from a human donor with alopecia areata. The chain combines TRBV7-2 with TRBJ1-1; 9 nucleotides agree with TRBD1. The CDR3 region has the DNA TGTGCCAGCAGCCCACAGGGGGCTGACACTGAAGCTTTCTTT. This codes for CASSPQGADTEAFF.